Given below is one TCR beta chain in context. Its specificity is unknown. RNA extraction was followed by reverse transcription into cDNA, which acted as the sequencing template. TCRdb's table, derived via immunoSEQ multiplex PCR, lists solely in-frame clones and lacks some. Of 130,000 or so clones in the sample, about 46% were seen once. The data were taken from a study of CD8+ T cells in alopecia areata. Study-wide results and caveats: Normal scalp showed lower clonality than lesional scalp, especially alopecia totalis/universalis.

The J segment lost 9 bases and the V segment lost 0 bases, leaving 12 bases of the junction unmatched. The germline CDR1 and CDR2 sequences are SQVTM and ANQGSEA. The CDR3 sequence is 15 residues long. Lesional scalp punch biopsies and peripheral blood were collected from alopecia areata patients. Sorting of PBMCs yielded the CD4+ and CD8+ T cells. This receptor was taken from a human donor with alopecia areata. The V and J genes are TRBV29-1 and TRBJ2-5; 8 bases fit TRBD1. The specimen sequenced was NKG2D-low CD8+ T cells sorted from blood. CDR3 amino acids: CSVEDWGQAAVAQYF. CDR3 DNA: TGCAGCGTTGAAGATTGGGGACAGGCCGCCGTGGCCCAGTACTTC.